These 20 T cell receptor delta chains came from one sample sequenced in a study of human gamma delta and Vdelta1 T cells. TCRdb re-called the PCR reads via CATT. The repertoire has around 13,000 delta-chain clones, 40% to 60% of them found once; the top ten carry roughly 1.6%. Antigen specificity for these receptors is unknown. Sequenced: Vdelta1 gamma-delta T cells from blood grown in culture (DOT cells). The origin of the receptors is a human donor in good health.

The genes are TRDV1 and TRDJ1; possible D gene TRDD2, 5 bases. Germline CDR1 and CDR2: TSWWSYY and QGS. V was pared by 0 bases and J by 0 bases, with 23 bases between. The CDR3 extends over 20 amino acids. CDR3 sequence: CALGELPVLPTDFDTDKLIF. The CDR3 DNA follows: TGTGCTCTTGGGGAACTTCCGGTCCTGCCTACTGATTTCGACACCGATAAACTCATCTTT.

This clone showed up just a few times. The J gene is TRDJ1, the V gene TRDV1; 7 nucleotides agree with TRDD2. The CDR3 is 17 amino acids. The V gene's germline CDR1 is TSWWSYY and CDR2 QGS. The ends lost 4 bases at V and 0 bases at J; junction bases unmatched: 11. In DNA form, the CDR3 reads TGTGCTCTTGGGGTTTCCTACTTGCCCCTTAACACCGATAAACTCATCTTT. It yields the protein CALGVSYLPLNTDKLIF.

The V call is TRDV1, the J call TRDJ1, with a tentative D call TRDD2 (5 bases). Germline CDR1 and CDR2: TSWWSYY and QGS. V lost 2 bases and J 0 bases, leaving 25 bases between the germline ends. The CDR3 contains 20 residues. In DNA, the CDR3 is TGTGCTCTTGGGGAAAGTGTCCTAGTACAGGGTACCGAGTACACCGATAAACTCATCTTT. It yields the protein CALGESVLVQGTEYTDKLIF.

This clone was counted once. This sequence joins TRDV1 and TRDJ1; 11 bases fit TRDD3. Looked up from germline, CDR1 is TSWWSYY and CDR2 is QGS. The CDR3 is made up of 24 amino acids. J lost 2 bases, V lost 0 bases, and 26 bases had no gene match. This CDR3 reads CALGELDSNGLGDTVTYRTDKLIF. The CDR3 bases are TGTGCTCTTGGGGAACTAGATAGTAACGGGCTGGGGGATACCGTGACTTACCGGACCGATAAACTCATCTTT.

The chain joins TRDV1 to TRDJ1, with 9 bases aligning to TRDD3. Germline loops: CDR1 TSWWSYY, CDR2 QGS. The CDR3 totals 20 residues. V trimming: 4 bases; J trimming: 1 base; junction bases outside the gene matches: 19. The CDR3 is CALGVDGLGDTPFGTDKLIF. The CDR3 DNA reads as TGTGCTCTTGGGGTCGACGGACTGGGGGACACGCCGTTTGGCACCGATAAACTCATCTTT.

This chain connects TRDV1 to TRDJ1; 9 bases are a match to TRDD3. V gave up 1 base and J gave up 0 bases; unmatched junction bases: 18. The CDR3 length is 21 residues. CDR1 and CDR2 (germline): TSWWSYY, QGS. As DNA, the CDR3 is TGTGCTCTTGGGGAACCCGCCCTACGGCATACTGGGGGACCGTACACCGATAAACTCATCTTT. It codes for CALGEPALRHTGGPYTDKLIF.

The J gene is TRDJ1, the V gene TRDV1, with D hard to call. With 7 bases removed from V and 1 base from J, the gap between germline ends came to 10 bases. The CDR3 consists of 13 residues. Germline values: CDR1 TSWWSYY, CDR2 QGS. The CDR3, as DNA: TGTGCTCTTGTGGGCGGTCCCACCGATAAACTCATCTTT. This codes for CALVGGPTDKLIF.

In its sample, this clone was seen a few times. V gene TRDV1 combines with J gene TRDJ3; TRDD3 matches 10 bases. V trimming: 5 bases; J trimming: 3 bases; junction bases outside the gene matches: 28. The CDR3 extends over 25 amino acids. Germline CDR1 TSWWSYY, CDR2 QGS. The CDR3 DNA follows: TGTGCTCTTGGGAAAAGCTCCACGGCCTTCCCGAAGACTGGGGGATTTGGCTGGGACACCCGACAGATGTTTTTC. Translation gives CALGKSSTAFPKTGGFGWDTRQMFF.

This chain links TRDV2 with TRDJ1; TRDD3 matches at 8 bases. Germline CDR1 is GEAIGNYY and CDR2 is EKD. The V segment lost 5 bases and the J segment 0 bases; nucleotides outside the gene matches: 10. CDR3 length equals 16 residues. The CDR3 nucleotides are TGTGCCTGTGTCTGGGGGAACCCAACGTACACCGATAAACTCATCTTT. Encoded protein: CACVWGNPTYTDKLIF.

The V call is TRDV1, the J call TRDJ1; D call uncertain. Germline lookup yields CDR1 TSWWSYY and CDR2 QGS. This CDR3 is built from 22 residues. The ends were cut back, 0 bases at V and 0 bases at J, with 29 bases in the middle. CDR3 nucleotides: TGTGCTCTTGGGGAACTCGTGTCCCCACCCGTGGGAGGGGTGTGTGACACCGATAAACTCATCTTT. Protein product: CALGELVSPPVGGVCDTDKLIF.

The chain employs TRDV1 and TRDJ1; TRDD3 matches 9 bases. Germline CDR1 TSWWSYY, CDR2 QGS. The J segment lost 0 bases and the V segment lost 4 bases, leaving 27 bases of the junction unmatched. This CDR3 contains 23 residues. CDR3 coding DNA: TGTGCTCTTGGGGGCGGGGGCCTTCCTCACGAGGAGTACTGGGGGACGCACACCGATAAACTCATCTTT. The encoded protein is CALGGGGLPHEEYWGTHTDKLIF.

The V call is TRDV1, the J call TRDJ1, with D uncertain. Germline CDR1 and CDR2: TSWWSYY and QGS. This CDR3 has 15 amino acids. Trimming took 1 base from V and 0 from J, leaving 9 bases between them. The CDR3 region has the DNA TGTGCTCTTGGGGAACGAAAAAGAAACACCGATAAACTCATCTTT. Its translation is CALGERKRNTDKLIF.

This clone was observed a few times. V and J are TRDV3 and TRDJ1; TRDD3 matches 13 bases. The CDR3 consists of 17 residues. Germline trimming cut 1 base from V and 0 bases from J; bases unmatched to any gene: 8. From germline, CDR1 is TVYSNPD and CDR2 GDNSRS (reference sequence). CDR3 loop: CAFKGALGDTYTDKLIF. DNA for the CDR3: TGTGCCTTTAAGGGGGCACTGGGGGATACGTACACCGATAAACTCATCTTT.

Only a few counts were recorded for this clone. The chain recombines TRDV1 with TRDJ1; D may be TRDD3 (5 bases). Per germline, CDR1 TSWWSYY and CDR2 QGS. V was trimmed by 0 bases and J by 0 bases, leaving 14 bases between them. The CDR3 covers 17 residues. The CDR3 region is CALGELGTTRNTDKLIF. The CDR3 DNA reads TGTGCTCTTGGGGAACTGGGGACTACGCGTAACACCGATAAACTCATCTTT.

This rearrangement joins TRDV1 to TRDJ1; 9 bases align to TRDD3. Germline loops: CDR1 TSWWSYY, CDR2 QGS. The CDR3 spans 17 residues. Unmatched junction bases numbered 14, after V lost 4 bases and J lost 5 bases. CDR3 in DNA: TGTGCTCTTGGGGCCGCCTCCCTACTGGGGGAAGGGGATAAACTCATCTTT. Translating it yields CALGAASLLGEGDKLIF.

V usage is TRDV1 and J usage is TRDJ1, with D tentatively TRDD3 (5 bases). The V gene's germline CDR1 is TSWWSYY and CDR2 QGS. With 2 bases removed from V and 2 bases from J, the gap between germline ends came to 30 bases. CDR3 size: 21 residues. CDR3 coding DNA: TGTGCTCTTGGGGAAAATCGGGGACTCCCCAGTTCTGGGCTTGATACCGATAAACTCATCTTT. Translating gives CALGENRGLPSSGLDTDKLIF.

This rearrangement joins TRDV1 to TRDJ1, with TRDD3 matching 7 bases. V lost 0 bases and J lost 0; bases outside the gene matches: 22. This CDR3 comprises 22 residues. Germline V lookup: CDR1 TSWWSYY, CDR2 QGS. DNA of the CDR3: TGTGCTCTTGGGGAACTTACCCCTACTGGGGACCCCTTATTTTCGTACACCGATAAACTCATCTTT. Translation: CALGELTPTGDPLFSYTDKLIF.

This chain connects TRDV1 to TRDJ1, with TRDD3 as a possible D gene (5 bases). From germline, CDR1 is TSWWSYY and CDR2 QGS. V gave up 1 base and J gave up 3 bases, with 12 bases separating them. The CDR3 length is 15 residues. The CDR3, as DNA: TGTGCTCTTGGGGAACCTTCGGGGGTTGCCGATAAACTCATCTTT. Translating it yields CALGEPSGVADKLIF.

The rearrangement links TRDV1 to TRDJ1, with 7 bases that match TRDD2. J lost 3 bases, V lost 2 bases, and 18 bases had no gene match. The germline gives CDR1 TSWWSYY, CDR2 QGS. This CDR3 spans 19 amino acids. This CDR3 reads CALGEFLLVGVSYADKLIF. The CDR3 DNA sequence: TGTGCTCTTGGGGAATTCCTACTAGTTGGGGTTTCGTACGCCGATAAACTCATCTTT.

The V and J genes are TRDV1 and TRDJ1, with TRDD3 identical over 7 bases. The CDR3 covers 19 residues. Germline CDR1 reads TSWWSYY; CDR2 reads QGS. Germline trimming cut 0 bases from V and 2 bases from J; bases unmatched to any gene: 15. The CDR3 is CALGELVYSGDKKTDKLIF. Here the CDR3 DNA reads TGTGCTCTTGGGGAACTAGTATACTCTGGGGATAAAAAAACCGATAAACTCATCTTT.